This entry is about one T cell receptor beta chain. Antigen unknown. Some clones are missing from TCRdb's copy, which holds only in-frame ones; the method was immunoSEQ multiplex PCR. The table lists over 2,000 clones, around 69% of them singletons. This entry comes from a study of T cells in tumors after PD-1 blockade. Whole-study context: Some patients also took daily vismodegib 150 mg during anti-PD-1 treatment.

The length of the CDR3 is 15 residues. The V gene lost 5 bases and the J gene lost 2 bases, with 12 bases spanning the gap. Germline V gene lookup returns CDR1 WSHSY and CDR2 SAAADI. Study findings and constraints: After therapy, most expanded exhausted CD8+ clones were absent pre-treatment, suggesting clonal replacement.

Template: tumor biopsy or peripheral blood genomic DNA, roughly 616-6,500 ng per sample. The sequences come from tumor tissue, collected after anti-PD-1 treatment. The chain carries TRBV10-2 and TRBJ2-2; D possibly corresponds to TRBD2 (6 bases). This receptor was identified in a human donor with basal cell carcinoma. In DNA, the CDR3 is TGCGCCAGCAGTCCCCGGACTATTAACACCGGGGAGCTGTTTTTT. Encoded protein: CASSPRTINTGELFF.